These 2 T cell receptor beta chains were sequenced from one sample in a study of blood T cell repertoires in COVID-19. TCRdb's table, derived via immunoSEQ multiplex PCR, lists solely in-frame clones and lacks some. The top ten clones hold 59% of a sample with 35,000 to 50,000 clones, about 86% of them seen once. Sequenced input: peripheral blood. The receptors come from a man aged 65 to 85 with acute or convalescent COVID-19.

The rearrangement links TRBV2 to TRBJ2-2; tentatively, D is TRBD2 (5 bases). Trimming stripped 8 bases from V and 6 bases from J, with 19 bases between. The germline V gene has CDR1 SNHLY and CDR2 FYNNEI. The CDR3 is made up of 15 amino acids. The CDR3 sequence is CASRRTTGVAGELFF. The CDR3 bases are TGTGCCAGCCGCAGAACGACCGGGGTGGCCGGGGAGCTGTTTTTT.

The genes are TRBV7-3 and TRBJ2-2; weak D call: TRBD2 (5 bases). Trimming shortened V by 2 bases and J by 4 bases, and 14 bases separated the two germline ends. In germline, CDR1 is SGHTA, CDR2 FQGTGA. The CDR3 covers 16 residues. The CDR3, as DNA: TGTGCCAGCAGCTTACGGGGTAGTCGGTCCACCGGGGAGCTGTTTTTT. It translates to CASSLRGSRSTGELFF.